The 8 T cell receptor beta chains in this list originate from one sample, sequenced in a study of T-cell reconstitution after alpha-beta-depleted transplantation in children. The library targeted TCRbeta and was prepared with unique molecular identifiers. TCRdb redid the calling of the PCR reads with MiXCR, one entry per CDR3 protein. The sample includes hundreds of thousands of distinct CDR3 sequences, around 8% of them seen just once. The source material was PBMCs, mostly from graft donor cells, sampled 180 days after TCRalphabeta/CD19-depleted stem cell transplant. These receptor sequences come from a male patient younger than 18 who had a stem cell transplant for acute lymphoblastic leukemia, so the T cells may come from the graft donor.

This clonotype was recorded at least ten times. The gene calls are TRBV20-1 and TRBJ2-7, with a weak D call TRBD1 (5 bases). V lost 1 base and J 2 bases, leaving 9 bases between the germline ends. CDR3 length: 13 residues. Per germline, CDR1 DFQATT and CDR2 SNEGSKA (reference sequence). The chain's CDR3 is CSARGGPTYEQYF. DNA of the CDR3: TGCAGTGCTAGAGGGGGCCCTACCTACGAGCAGTACTTC.

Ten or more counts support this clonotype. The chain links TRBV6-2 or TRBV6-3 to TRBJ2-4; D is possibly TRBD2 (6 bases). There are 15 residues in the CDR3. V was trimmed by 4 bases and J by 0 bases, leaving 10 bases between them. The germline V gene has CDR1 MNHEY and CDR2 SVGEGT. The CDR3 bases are TGTGCCAGCAGTTTCCGGGGACTAGCCAAAAACATTCAGTACTTC. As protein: CASSFRGLAKNIQYF.

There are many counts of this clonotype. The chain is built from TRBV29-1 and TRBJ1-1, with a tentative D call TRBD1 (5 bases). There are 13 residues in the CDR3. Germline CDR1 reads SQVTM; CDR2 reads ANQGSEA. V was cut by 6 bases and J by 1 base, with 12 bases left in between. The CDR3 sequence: CSVPGLGNTEAFF. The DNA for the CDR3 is TGCAGCGTGCCGGGACTGGGGAACACTGAAGCTTTCTTT.

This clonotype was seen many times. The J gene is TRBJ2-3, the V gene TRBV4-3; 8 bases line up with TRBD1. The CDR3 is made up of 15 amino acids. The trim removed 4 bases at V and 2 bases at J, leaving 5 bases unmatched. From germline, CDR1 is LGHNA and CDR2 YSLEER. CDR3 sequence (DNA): TGCGCCAGCAGCCCTGGGACAGGTGTCACAGATACGCAGTATTTT. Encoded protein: CASSPGTGVTDTQYF.

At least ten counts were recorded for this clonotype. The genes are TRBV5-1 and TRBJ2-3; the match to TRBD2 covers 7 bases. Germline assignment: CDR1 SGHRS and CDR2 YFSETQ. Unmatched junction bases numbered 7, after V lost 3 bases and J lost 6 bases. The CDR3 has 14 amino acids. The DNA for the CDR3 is TGCGCCAGCAGCTCTTCCTTACTAGCGGATACGCAGTATTTT. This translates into CASSSSLLADTQYF.

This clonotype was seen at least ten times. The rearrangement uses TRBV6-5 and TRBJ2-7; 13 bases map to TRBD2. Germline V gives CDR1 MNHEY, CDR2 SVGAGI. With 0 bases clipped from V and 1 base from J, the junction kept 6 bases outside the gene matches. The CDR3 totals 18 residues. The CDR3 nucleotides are TGTGCCAGCAGTTACTCCCGGACTAGCGGGGGACAATCCTACGAGCAGTACTTC. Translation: CASSYSRTSGGQSYEQYF.

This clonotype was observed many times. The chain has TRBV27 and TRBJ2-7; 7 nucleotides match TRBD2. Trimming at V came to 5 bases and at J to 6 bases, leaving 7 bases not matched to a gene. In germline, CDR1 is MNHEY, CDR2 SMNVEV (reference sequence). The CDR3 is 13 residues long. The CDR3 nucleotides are TGTGCCAGCAGTGAAGCGGGATTTGGCGAGCAGTACTTC. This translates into CASSEAGFGEQYF.

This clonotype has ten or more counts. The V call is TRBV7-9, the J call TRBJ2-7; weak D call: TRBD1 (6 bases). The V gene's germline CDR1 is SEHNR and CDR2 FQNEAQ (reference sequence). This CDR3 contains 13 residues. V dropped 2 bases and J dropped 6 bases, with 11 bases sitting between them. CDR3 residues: CASSLRGLGEQYF. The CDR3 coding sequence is TGTGCCAGCAGCTTAAGGGGGTTAGGCGAGCAGTACTTC.